Listed below are T cell receptor beta chains from one sample, sequenced in a study of T cell repertoires in cytomegalovirus infection. A single record per CDR3 protein comes from TCRdb applying MiXCR to the reads. The profile shows around 550,000 distinct CDR3 sequences, more than 25% of them singletons. Sequencing used PBMCs. These receptors came from a human donor in good health (CMV status not recorded). Some clones in this sample may be carry-over from other donors' samples. The CDR3 runs from the conserved cysteine through the conserved F or W. The D gene is left open where the match is weak. The size entry is marked missing in some rows and otherwise reads once, few, many or a size class.

d_call j_call cdr3_length clone_size v_call cdr3_nt cdr3_aa
. TRBJ2-5 12 . TRBV30 TGTGCCTGGAGTGTGAGGGGAGAGACCCAGTACTTC CAWSVRGETQYF
. TRBJ1-1 14 . TRBV7-9 TGTGCCAGCAGCCCAGCCTCAGGGAACACTGAAGCTTTCTTT CASSPASGNTEAFF
. TRBJ1-2 14 . TRBV5-1 TGCGCCAGCAGCCTGTCGGACCGGATCTATGGCTACACCTTC CASSLSDRIYGYTF
TRBD1 TRBJ2-7 16 many TRBV7-2 TGTGCCAGCAGTTTCCAGGGGACAGGGGTCCCCTACGAGCAGTACTTC CASSFQGTGVPYEQYF
. TRBJ2-5 11 . TRBV20-1 TGCAGTGCTAGAGTGGTAGAGACCCAGTACTTC CSARVVETQYF
. TRBJ1-4 14 . TRBV19 TGTGCCAGTTCTCAAGCGGGGACGAGGGAAAAACTGTTTTTT CASSQAGTREKLFF
TRBD2 TRBJ2-1 16 once TRBV7-9 TGTGCCAGCAGCTTAAACGCGGGAGTAAACTACAATGAGCAGTTCTTC CASSLNAGVNYNEQFF
. TRBJ2-7 17 few TRBV7-8 TGTGCCAGCAGCCCCCGAGGGTGGGCGGCAAAGACCTACGAGCAGTACTTC CASSPRGWAAKTYEQYF
. TRBJ2-1 15 . TRBV14 TGTGCCAGCAGCGGGGGACGGGACTTCAACAATGAGCAGTTCTTC CASSGGRDFNNEQFF
TRBD2 TRBJ2-3 16 . TRBV4-1 TGCGCCAGCAGTTTAGGGGGTAGCGGGAGGTACGATACGCAGTATTTT CASSLGGSGRYDTQYF
TRBD1 TRBJ1-3 14 . TRBV6-6 TGTGCCAGCAGACCGGGACAGGGCACTGGCACCATATATTTT CASRPGQGTGTIYF
TRBD1 TRBJ1-4 15 few TRBV7-2 TGTGCCAGCAGCTTAGGAACAGGGGGGGATGAAAAACTGTTTTTT CASSLGTGGDEKLFF
. TRBJ1-1 11 many TRBV6-1 TGTGCCAGTGAGGACGGTCCTGAAGCTTTCTTT CASEDGPEAFF
. TRBJ2-5 16 few TRBV7-2 TGTGCCAGCAGCTCTACCCCGGGCAGGGGGGGAGAGACCCAGTACTTC CASSSTPGRGGETQYF
. TRBJ2-3 14 . TRBV25-1 TGTGCCAGCAGTCATCACCCCCCCACAGATACGCAGTATTTT CASSHHPPTDTQYF
TRBD2 TRBJ2-2 14 . TRBV11-2 TGTGCCAGCAGCTTGGGAGCGGGGACCGGGGAGCTGTTTTTT CASSLGAGTGELFF
. TRBJ1-2 16 few TRBV28 TGTGCCAGCAGTCCCTCCAGGCGGGCACTAAGACATGGCTACACCTTC CASSPSRRALRHGYTF
. TRBJ2-7 15 once TRBV3-1 TGTGCCAGCAGCCAAAACATAGGGGTTGGGTACGAGCAGTACTTC CASSQNIGVGYEQYF
TRBD1 TRBJ1-5 14 few TRBV6-5 TGTGCCAGCAGTTACACAGGGGACAATCAGCCCCAGCATTTT CASSYTGDNQPQHF
. TRBJ2-2 20 . TRBV11-3 TGTGCCAGCAGCTTGACCGTCATGCGCAGGACTCGCCGGAACACCGGGGAGCTGTTTTTT CASSLTVMRRTRRNTGELFF
. TRBJ2-7 14 . TRBV7-6 TGTGCCAGCAGCCTAGACTTAACGGGCTACGAGCAGTACTTC CASSLDLTGYEQYF
. TRBJ1-1 14 . TRBV7-2 TGTGCCAGCAGCCCCCCCCCAGTGAACACTGAAGCTTTCTTT CASSPPPVNTEAFF
. TRBJ2-7 14 few TRBV12-5 TGTGCTAGTGGGATACTAGATTTCAGATACGAGCAGTACTTC CASGILDFRYEQYF
. TRBJ2-6 14 . TRBV30 TGTGCCTGGAGTTCAGGCTCTGGGGCCAACGTCCTGACTTTC CAWSSGSGANVLTF
. TRBJ1-1 11 . TRBV11-2 TGTGCCAGCAGCTCGACTAGTAGGGCTTTCTTT CASSSTSRAFF
. TRBJ2-3 16 few TRBV11-2 TGTGCCAGCAGCTTGGGACCAGGGAGTGGCACAGATACGCAGTATTTT CASSLGPGSGTDTQYF
TRBD2 TRBJ2-5 17 many TRBV7-2 TGTGCCAGCAGGCCGCAAATTGCGGGAGGAACGGAAGAGACCCAGTACTTC CASRPQIAGGTEETQYF
. TRBJ2-3 13 many TRBV11-1 TGTGCCAGCAGCTTTGTGGGAGCAGATACGCAGTATTTT CASSFVGADTQYF
. TRBJ2-1 16 few TRBV5-1 TGCGCCAGCAGCTTGGGGGGACGGCTCTCCTACAATGAGCAGTTCTTC CASSLGGRLSYNEQFF
. TRBJ1-2 14 . TRBV19 TGTGCCAGTAGTATCGGAGAGTCTATTTATGGCTACACCTTC CASSIGESIYGYTF
TRBD2 TRBJ2-1 15 . TRBV7-9 TGTGCCAGCAGTTCGGGAGGGCCGTCCTACAATGAGCAGTTCTTC CASSSGGPSYNEQFF
. TRBJ1-2 13 once TRBV4-1 TGCGCCAGCAGCCAAGAAGGGACGTTGGGCTACACCTTC CASSQEGTLGYTF
TRBD1 TRBJ2-1 17 . TRBV7-9 TGTGCCAGCAGCTTTAGACCGGGACAGGGTGTTTACAATGAGCAGTTCTTC CASSFRPGQGVYNEQFF
. TRBJ2-3 14 . TRBV14 TGTGCCAGCAGCCCCCTGGGGGCAGACGATACGCAGTATTTT CASSPLGADDTQYF
. TRBJ2-7 13 many TRBV7-2 TGTGCCAGCAGCCCGGACACGGACTACGAGCAGTACTTC CASSPDTDYEQYF
TRBD1 TRBJ2-3 15 . TRBV19 TGTGCCAGCGGAAGCGGGGACAGGGGGCCAGATACGCAGTATTTT CASGSGDRGPDTQYF
. TRBJ1-5 15 few TRBV7-6 TGTGCCAGCAGCTTAGGGGCATATGGCAATCAGCCCCAGCATTTT CASSLGAYGNQPQHF
. TRBJ2-5 14 many TRBV7-2 TGTGCCAGCAGCTTAGGAGGGAGGAGAGAGACCCAGTACTTC CASSLGGRRETQYF
. TRBJ2-1 12 . TRBV7-6 TGTGCCAGCAGCTTTTACGGGAATGAGCAGTTCTTC CASSFYGNEQFF
TRBD1 TRBJ1-1 16 few TRBV7-9 TGTGCCAGCAGGTCGGCAGGGGGCGGGGAGGACACTGAAGCTTTCTTT CASRSAGGGEDTEAFF
. TRBJ1-3 16 many TRBV7-6 TGTGCCAGCAGCCCCTTGGGACGGAGCTCTGGAAACACCATATATTTT CASSPLGRSSGNTIYF
. TRBJ2-4 14 many TRBV10-3 TGTGCCATCAGTGAGGTCGGAGACAAAAACATTCAGTACTTC CAISEVGDKNIQYF
TRBD1 TRBJ1-6 15 . TRBV7-6 TGTGCCAGCAGCTTTAAGGGGACAGGCAATTCACCCCTCCACTTT CASSFKGTGNSPLHF
. TRBJ1-2 15 . TRBV20-1 TGCAGTGCTAGAGGACGCCACGGAGGGAACTATGGCTACACCTTC CSARGRHGGNYGYTF
TRBD1 TRBJ1-5 12 many TRBV7-2 TGTGCCAGCCGTACAGGGGATCAGCCCCAGCATTTT CASRTGDQPQHF
TRBD1 TRBJ1-1 12 . TRBV29-1 TGCAGCGCCGGACAGGGAGGCACTGAAGCTTTCTTT CSAGQGGTEAFF
. TRBJ1-5 15 . TRBV2 TGTGCCAGCAGTGAACCCCGGGCAGCGAATCAGCCCCAGCATTTT CASSEPRAANQPQHF
. TRBJ2-3 14 few TRBV28 TGTGCCAGCAGTTTTTCCGGGGGTTCAGATACGCAGTATTTT CASSFSGGSDTQYF